These 2 T cell receptor beta chains were all obtained from the same sample, sequenced in a study of blood T cell repertoires in COVID-19. Profiled with immunoSEQ multiplex PCR; TCRdb holds only in-frame clones, not every one. The data show 100,000 or so clones, with around 81% seen just once and 9.4% held by the top ten. Sequencing used peripheral blood. All receptors derive from a woman in her seventies with acute or convalescent COVID-19.

This clone was observed a single time. The V gene is TRBV5-4, the J gene TRBJ1-6, with 12 bases lining up with TRBD1. V lost 3 bases, J lost 10 bases, and 8 bases stayed unmatched. Germline V gives CDR1 SGHNT, CDR2 YYREEE (reference sequence). The CDR3 is 16 residues long. The DNA of the CDR3 is TGTGCCAGCAGCTCGTCTAGGGACAGGGGGCCGTCACCCCTCCACTTT. Its translation is CASSSSRDRGPSPLHF.

The chain carries TRBV9 and TRBJ2-5; D might be TRBD1 (6 bases). Per germline, CDR1 SGDLS and CDR2 YYNGEE. V shed 4 bases and J shed 2 bases, with 15 bases lying between them. CDR3 length: 15 amino acids. This CDR3 is CASSPGWGQQETQYF. The CDR3 DNA is TGTGCCAGCAGCCCAGGGTGGGGGCAGCAAGAGACCCAGTACTTC. The complete variable domain, with remaining parts taken from reference TRBV9 and TRBJ2-5, reads DSGVTQTPKHLITATGQRVTLRCSPRSGDLSVYWYQQSLDQGLQFLIQYYNGEERAKGNILERFSAQQFPDLHSELNLSSLELGDSALYFCASSPGWGQQETQYFGPGTRLLVL.